Each of the 28 T cell receptor beta chains below was sequenced from the same sample in a study of blood T cell repertoires in COVID-19. Clones were read by immunoSEQ multiplex PCR, and TCRdb kept only the in-frame ones, dropping some. The sample holds some 180,000 clones, 82% seen once. The sample taken for sequencing was peripheral blood. The receptors derive from a woman aged 55-69 years with COVID-19, enrolled during active disease.

A note on this clone: Other DNA variants within this sample encode the same CDR3. This sequence joins TRBV18 and TRBJ2-7; D is perhaps TRBD1 (6 bases). Germline CDR1 and CDR2: KGHSH and LQKENI. The V end was cut by 2 bases, the J end by 5 bases, with 7 bases between. The CDR3 runs 12 residues. This CDR3 reads CASSPGGHEQYF. For the CDR3, the DNA is TGTGCCAGCTCACCAGGGGGCCACGAGCAGTACTTC.

The J gene is TRBJ2-3, the V gene TRBV28, with 14 positions matching TRBD2. The germline gives CDR1 MDHEN, CDR2 SYDVKM. V shed 6 bases and J 5 bases; nucleotides not matched to a gene: 10. CDR3 length: 17 residues. The CDR3 DNA reads TGTGCCAGCAGGACCCAGACTAGCGGGAGGGCCAGAGATACGCAGTATTTT. The encoded protein is CASRTQTSGRARDTQYF.

The genes are TRBV10-3 and TRBJ1-4, with 7 positions matching TRBD1. The CDR3 is 17 residues long. After removal of 0 bases from V and 3 bases from J, the junction contained 7 bases not matched to a gene. Germline V gene lookup returns CDR1 ENHRY and CDR2 SYGVKD. CDR3 DNA sequence: TGTGCCATCAGTGAGTCAGCCAGGGGGAGGTCTAATGAAAAACTGTTTTTT. This sequence encodes CAISESARGRSNEKLFF.

The CDR3 coding sequence is TGTGCCAGCAGCGCAACGGGACAGCGTGAAAAACTGTTTTTT. Amino acid sequence: CASSATGQREKLFF. This chain connects TRBV3-1 (or the pseudogene TRBV3-2) to TRBJ1-4, with 7 bases lining up with TRBD1. V was clipped by 5 bases and J by 7 bases; unmatched bases: 7. The CDR3 runs 14 residues. Germline CDR1 LGHDT, CDR2 YNNKEL (reference sequence).

The CDR3 region is CASSMPWGGLNTEAFF. For the CDR3, the DNA is TGTGCCAGTAGTATGCCCTGGGGGGGCCTCAACACTGAAGCTTTCTTT. The chain recombines TRBV19 with TRBJ1-1; a possible D gene is TRBD1 (6 bases). The CDR3 runs to 16 residues. Trimming removed 3 bases from V and 2 bases from J, with 16 bases in between. CDR1 is LNHDA, CDR2 SQIVND, per germline (reference sequence).

The V gene is TRBV13, the J gene TRBJ1-2; a weak D match, TRBD1 (5 bases). This CDR3 has 13 amino acids. V lost 2 bases, J lost 6 bases, and 10 bases lay in between. CDR1 is PRHDT and CDR2 is FYEKMQ in the germline V gene (reference sequence). DNA of the CDR3: TGTGCCAGCAGCTTAACACAGGTCCATGGCTACACCTTC. Amino acid sequence: CASSLTQVHGYTF.

This chain connects TRBV19 to TRBJ1-4; 7 bases fit TRBD1. The germline gives CDR1 LNHDA, CDR2 SQIVND (reference sequence). With 4 bases clipped from V and 8 bases from J, the junction kept 13 bases outside the gene matches. CDR3 length equals 16 residues. The CDR3 coding sequence is TGTGCCAGTAGTAAAGGGGGCCGCCCTGGGGTGGAAAAACTGTTTTTT. This codes for CASSKGGRPGVEKLFF.

This chain connects TRBV5-1 to TRBJ1-3; D is unclear. With 4 bases removed from V and 0 bases from J, the gap between germline ends came to 11 bases. The CDR3 contains 15 residues. In germline, CDR1 is SGHRS, CDR2 YFSETQ. CDR3 coding DNA: TGCGCCAGCAGCCCCCGGGGTCCCTCTGGAAACACCATATATTTT. Translated: CASSPRGPSGNTIYF.

DNA for the CDR3: TGTGCCAGCAGCCGCACTTCGGCGGGGACCCAGTACTTC. Translating it yields CASSRTSAGTQYF. The chain carries TRBV7-2 and TRBJ2-5; D is perhaps TRBD2 (5 bases). The CDR3 spans 13 residues. Germline lookup yields CDR1 SGHTA and CDR2 FQGNSA. V was clipped by 5 bases and J by 7 bases, with 14 bases between them. The full variable domain, in which reference TRBV7-2 and TRBJ2-5 provide the parts outside the CDR3, is GAGVSQSPSNKVTEKGKDVELRCDPISGHTALYWYRQSLGQGLEFLIYFQGNSAPDKSGLPSDRFSAERTGGSVSTLTIQRTQQEDSAVYLCASSRTSAGTQYFGPGTRLLVL.

A remark on this clone: Since a far larger clone is one base different, this is likely a read error. V is TRBV5-4 and J is TRBJ2-5; the match to TRBD1 covers 9 bases. J gave up 3 bases and V 3 bases, and 3 bases lay outside the gene matches. From germline, CDR1 is SGHNT and CDR2 YYREEE (reference sequence). The CDR3 has 14 residues. Here the CDR3 reads CASSSTGGEETQYF. DNA of the CDR3: TGTGCCAGCAGCTCGACAGGGGGTGAAGAGACCCAGTACTTC.

The V and J genes are TRBV6-5 and TRBJ2-7; no clear D gene. The germline V gene has CDR1 MNHEY and CDR2 SVGAGI. The CDR3 covers 15 residues. The ends were cut back, 2 bases at V and 9 bases at J, with 20 bases in the middle. CDR3 in DNA: TGTGCCAGCAGTTACGAGACCGTATCAGGCCTATGGCAGTACTTC. This gives the protein CASSYETVSGLWQYF.

V and J are TRBV5-1 and TRBJ2-1; 10 bases are a match to TRBD2. Germline CDR1 reads SGHRS; CDR2 reads YFSETQ. The CDR3 has 16 amino acids. V lost 2 bases and J lost 5; bases outside the gene matches: 7. This chain's CDR3 is CASSFRAGGPDNEQFF. The CDR3 coding sequence is TGCGCCAGCAGCTTCCGAGCGGGGGGGCCGGACAATGAGCAGTTCTTC. Variable domain in full (rest from reference TRBV5-1 and TRBJ2-1): KAGVTQTPRYLIKTRGQQVTLSCSPISGHRSVSWYQQTPGQGLQFLFEYFSETQRNKGNFPGRFSGRQFSNSRSEMNVSTLELGDSALYLCASSFRAGGPDNEQFFGPGTRLTVL.

This clone was recorded a few times. The chain has TRBV25-1 and TRBJ2-2, with D perhaps matching TRBD2 (5 bases). Germline V gives CDR1 MGHDK, CDR2 SYGVNS. Between the trimmed V and J ends, which lost 3 bases and 8 bases, there was a span of 13 bases. There are 14 residues in the CDR3. DNA for the CDR3: TGTGCCAGCAGTGAGCCACGGGATTTAGGGGAGCTGTTTTTT. It translates to CASSEPRDLGELFF.

V and J are TRBV6-5 and TRBJ2-3; D is ambiguous. The CDR3 covers 14 residues. Trimming took 10 bases from V and 0 from J, leaving 14 bases between them. The germline CDR1 and CDR2 sequences are MNHEY and SVGAGI. The CDR3 nucleotides read TGTGCCATCCGTGGTTTCTACAGCACAGATACGCAGTATTTT. This translates into CAIRGFYSTDTQYF.

As to this clone: This specimen includes other DNA sequences encoding the same CDR3. The rearrangement uses TRBV6-5 and TRBJ1-4, with a tentative D call TRBD1 (5 bases). Trimming left V 0 bases short and J 2 bases short, with 10 bases between. This CDR3 contains 16 residues. CDR1 MNHEY and CDR2 SVGAGI come from the germline V gene. CDR3 sequence reads: CASSYSPGPTNEKLFF. The DNA of the CDR3 is TGTGCCAGCAGTTACTCGCCAGGGCCCACTAATGAAAAACTGTTTTTT.

The V and J genes are TRBV5-1 and TRBJ2-3; 10 bases map to TRBD2. CDR1 is SGHRS, CDR2 YFSETQ, per germline. Trimming removed 0 bases from V and 0 bases from J; junction bases left unmatched: 4. The CDR3 covers 17 residues. The chain's CDR3 is CASSLDGTSASTDTQYF. The CDR3 nucleotides are TGCGCCAGCAGCTTGGATGGGACTAGCGCTAGCACAGATACGCAGTATTTT.

The chain has TRBV11-2 and TRBJ2-2, with D unclear. This CDR3 region has 16 residues. Germline V gene data show CDR1 as SGHAT and CDR2 as FQNNGV. V was pared by 0 bases and J by 0 bases, with 8 bases between. The CDR3 nucleotides are TGTGCCAGCAGCTTAGACAAACAGACGAACACCGGGGAGCTGTTTTTT. Translation: CASSLDKQTNTGELFF.

This clone has more than one count but fewer than ten. V gene TRBV3-1 (or the pseudogene TRBV3-2) combines with J gene TRBJ2-2, with 7 bases that match TRBD1. After removal of 3 bases from V and 0 bases from J, the junction contained 16 bases not matched to a gene. The CDR3 spans 20 residues. From germline, CDR1 is LGHDT and CDR2 YNNKEL (reference sequence). CDR3 bases: TGTGCCAGCAGCCATATCCTCTTTTTACAGGGGTCCGCGAACACCGGGGAGCTGTTTTTT. Translated, it gives CASSHILFLQGSANTGELFF.

The chain has TRBV7-9 and TRBJ1-4, with D perhaps matching TRBD1 (6 bases). CDR3 length: 14 residues. Germline lookup yields CDR1 SEHNR and CDR2 FQNEAQ (reference sequence). V was pared by 5 bases and J by 2 bases, with 9 bases between. The CDR3 DNA sequence: TGTGCCAGCAGCCGAGGGGGTACTAATGAAAAACTGTTTTTT. Amino acids: CASSRGGTNEKLFF.

This clone was detected only once. The chain recombines TRBV6-5 with TRBJ1-1, with D perhaps matching TRBD1 (5 bases). Germline V gene lookup returns CDR1 MNHEY and CDR2 SVGAGI. The V end was cut by 2 bases, the J end by 1 base, with 8 bases between. The CDR3 covers 14 residues. CDR3: CASSYGHSNTEAFF. As DNA, the CDR3 is TGTGCCAGCAGTTACGGACACTCGAACACTGAAGCTTTCTTT.

The gene calls are TRBV6-2 or TRBV6-3 and TRBJ2-7; 7 bases fit TRBD2. With V trimmed by 2 bases and J by 0 bases, 4 bases remained unmatched. Germline CDR1 and CDR2: MNHEY and SVGEGT. The CDR3 has 15 amino acids. CDR3 sequence reads: CASSYGRTSSYEQYF. For the CDR3, the DNA is TGTGCCAGCAGTTACGGGAGGACTAGCTCCTACGAGCAGTACTTC.

This clone was counted many times. The chain uses TRBV7-8 and TRBJ1-1; D gene ambiguous. Trimming left V 1 base short and J 6 bases short, with 12 bases between. The germline CDR1 and CDR2 sequences are SGHVS and FQNEAQ. The CDR3 has 14 residues. The CDR3 DNA is TGTGCCAGCAGCTTAGGGTCGGCAGCGCCTGAAGCTTTCTTT. Translating it yields CASSLGSAAPEAFF.

The rearrangement links TRBV7-9 to TRBJ2-1, with D possibly TRBD1 on 7 matching bases. CDR1 is SEHNR and CDR2 is FQNEAQ in the germline V gene (reference sequence). The CDR3 consists of 17 residues. V was cut by 7 bases and J by 4 bases, with 23 bases left in between. In DNA, the CDR3 is TGTGCCAGCACCTTCTCAGGGGGGCTAGCCGAATACAATGAGCAGTTCTTC. It is translated as CASTFSGGLAEYNEQFF.

This chain joins TRBV2 and TRBJ2-7; 10 nucleotides match TRBD2. This CDR3 spans 16 amino acids. V lost 5 bases to trimming and J lost 2 bases; unmatched junction nucleotides: 9. Germline V gives CDR1 SNHLY, CDR2 FYNNEI. CDR3: CASSPTLAGGTYEQYV. The DNA for the CDR3 is TGTGCCAGCAGTCCCACTTTAGCGGGGGGTACCTACGAGCAGTACGTC.

A single count supports this clone. J is TRBJ1-6 and V is TRBV4-2; TRBD1 aligns across 7 bases. In germline, CDR1 is LGHNA, CDR2 YNFKEQ. The CDR3 loop spans 17 amino acids. J lost 7 bases, V lost 1 base, and 10 bases had no gene match. CDR3 loop: CASSQVPGQRGNSPLHF. The CDR3 coding sequence is TGTGCCAGCAGCCAAGTGCCGGGACAGCGAGGGAATTCACCCCTCCACTTT.

The gene calls are TRBV5-1 and TRBJ1-2; 8 bases are shared with TRBD1. V trimming: 4 bases; J trimming: 7 bases; junction bases outside the gene matches: 12. The CDR3 is 15 residues long. Germline lookup yields CDR1 SGHRS and CDR2 YFSETQ. CDR3 amino acids: CASSPRQGWDLGYTF. DNA for the CDR3: TGCGCCAGCAGCCCGAGACAGGGGTGGGATCTTGGCTACACCTTC.

The rearrangement joins TRBV11-1 to TRBJ2-7; 10 nucleotides agree with TRBD1. CDR1 is SGHAT, CDR2 FQDESV, per germline (reference sequence). This CDR3 is built from 15 residues. V lost 3 bases to trimming and J lost 1 base; unmatched junction nucleotides: 3. The CDR3 DNA is TGTGCCAGCAGCTTGGGACAGGGGCTTTCCTACGAGCAGTACGTC. Translating it yields CASSLGQGLSYEQYV.

CDR3 protein: CASSFGSDFNSPLHF. The CDR3 DNA is TGTGCCAGCAGTTTCGGTAGCGACTTTAATTCACCCCTCCACTTT. The V gene is TRBV27, the J gene TRBJ1-6, with no clear D. Germline loops: CDR1 MNHEY, CDR2 SMNVEV (reference sequence). This CDR3 has 15 residues. V was clipped by 3 bases and J by 6 bases, with 12 bases between them.